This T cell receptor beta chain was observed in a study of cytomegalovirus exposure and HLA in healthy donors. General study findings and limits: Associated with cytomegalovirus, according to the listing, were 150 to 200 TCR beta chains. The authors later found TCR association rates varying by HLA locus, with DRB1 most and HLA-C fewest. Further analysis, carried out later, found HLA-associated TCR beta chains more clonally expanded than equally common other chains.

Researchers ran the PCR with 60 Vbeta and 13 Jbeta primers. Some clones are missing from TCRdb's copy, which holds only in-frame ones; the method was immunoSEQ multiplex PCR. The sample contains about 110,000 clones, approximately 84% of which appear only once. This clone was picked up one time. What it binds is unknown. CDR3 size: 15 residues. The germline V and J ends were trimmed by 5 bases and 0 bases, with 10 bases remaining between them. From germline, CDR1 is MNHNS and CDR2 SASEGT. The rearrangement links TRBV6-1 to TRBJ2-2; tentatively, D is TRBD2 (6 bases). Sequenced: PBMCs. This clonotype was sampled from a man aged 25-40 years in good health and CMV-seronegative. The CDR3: CASSTGGSNTGELFF. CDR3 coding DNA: TGTGCCAGCAGTACAGGAGGGTCGAACACCGGGGAGCTGTTTTTT.